The 3 T cell receptor beta chains below come from one sample, sequenced in a study of cytomegalovirus exposure and HLA in healthy donors. PCR amplification relied on 60 Vbeta primers (plus 13 Jbeta primers). TCRdb's copy holds only in-frame clones and misses some; the assay was immunoSEQ multiplex PCR. The profile shows fewer than 250,000 clones, roughly four fifths of them singletons. The sequenced sample consisted of PBMCs. The receptor set was obtained from a woman in her 50s in good health and CMV-seropositive.

This sequence joins TRBV28 and TRBJ2-7, with TRBD2 matching 11 bases. V was clipped by 6 bases and J by 5 bases; unmatched bases: 15. The CDR3 loop spans 17 amino acids. Germline V gives CDR1 MDHEN, CDR2 SYDVKM. The CDR3 here is CASRGGTALAGGNEQYF. Written as DNA, the CDR3 is TGTGCCAGCAGGGGGGGGACAGCCCTAGCGGGGGGCAACGAGCAGTACTTC.

The chain couples TRBV28 to TRBJ2-6, with 11 bases identical to TRBD1. Germline loops: CDR1 MDHEN, CDR2 SYDVKM. The CDR3 is 18 amino acids. The trim removed 5 bases at V and 3 bases at J, leaving 9 bases unmatched. This CDR3 reads CASSLGTGGTLGANVLTF. CDR3 nucleotide sequence: TGTGCCAGCAGTCTAGGGACAGGGGGTACTCTTGGGGCCAACGTCCTGACTTTC.

The genes are TRBV7-9 and TRBJ1-4; 9 bases fit TRBD1. Looked up from germline, CDR1 is SEHNR and CDR2 is FQNEAQ (reference sequence). J was trimmed by 14 bases and V by 6 bases; bases with no gene match: 10. CDR3 length: 13 amino acids. As DNA, the CDR3 is TGTGCCAGCAGTGGGGACAGGGAAGGGGGGCTGTTTTTT. It encodes CASSGDREGGLFF.